These 6 T cell receptor beta chains share one sample of origin, sequenced in a study of T cells after yellow fever vaccination. TCRdb passed the 5' RACE reads through MiXCR, listing each CDR3 protein once. The sample carries about 160,000 distinct CDR3 sequences, about a tenth recorded once. The sample in question was CD8+ T cells sorted from PBMCs, obtained 45 days after the yellow fever booster vaccination. These receptors were collected from a man aged 18 to 30 who received the YFV17D yellow fever vaccine.

The table lists this clonotype with a few counts. The V gene is TRBV11-1, the J gene TRBJ2-1; D uncertain. CDR3 length equals 13 residues. Per germline, CDR1 SGHAT and CDR2 FQDESV (reference sequence). Deletions cut 1 base from V and 8 bases from J, with 9 bases between. CDR3 sequence reads: CASSLVSSHEQFF. For the CDR3, the DNA is TGTGCCAGCAGCTTAGTCTCGAGCCATGAGCAGTTCTTC.

The rearrangement uses TRBV7-6 and TRBJ1-4; D possibly corresponds to TRBD1 (6 bases). CDR3 length equals 14 residues. Germline V gene data show CDR1 as SGHVS and CDR2 as FNYEAQ. The V gene lost 1 base and the J gene lost 7 bases, with 10 bases spanning the gap. The CDR3 sequence: CASSLGGGPEKLFF. The CDR3 coding sequence is TGTGCCAGCAGCTTAGGCGGGGGCCCTGAAAAACTGTTTTTT.

As DNA, the CDR3 is TGTGCCAGCAGTTACGCCGCAGACACAGATACGCAGTATTTT. This sequence encodes CASSYAADTDTQYF. V and J are TRBV6-6 and TRBJ2-3; no clear D. V gave up 2 bases and J gave up 2 bases, with 8 bases separating them. CDR3 size: 14 residues. CDR1 and CDR2 (germline): MNHNY, SVGAGI (reference sequence).

This clonotype was detected ten times or more. V gene TRBV6-1 combines with J gene TRBJ2-1; either TRBD1 or TRBD2 may supply D (6 bases each). Per the germline V gene, CDR1 is MNHNS and CDR2 is SASEGT. This CDR3 is built from 14 residues. The V gene lost 6 bases and the J gene lost 2 bases, with 11 bases spanning the gap. CDR3 amino acids: CASRTGAPYNEQFF. The CDR3 coding sequence is TGTGCCAGCAGGACGGGGGCCCCCTACAATGAGCAGTTCTTC.

In its sample, this clonotype was seen a few times. DNA for the CDR3: TGTGCCAGCAGTTACTCGATACAGTACGGGGGTCAGCCCCAGCATTTT. Its protein is CASSYSIQYGGQPQHF. The chain links TRBV6-2 or TRBV6-3 to TRBJ1-5, with D possibly being TRBD1 (5 bases). V was cut by 0 bases and J by 6 bases, with 15 bases left in between. The germline V gene has CDR1 MNHEY and CDR2 SVGEGT. The CDR3 covers 16 residues.

The J gene is TRBJ2-1, the V gene TRBV7-8; D is undetermined. Between the trimmed V and J ends, which lost 4 bases and 6 bases, there was a span of 7 bases. CDR1 SGHVS and CDR2 FQNEAQ come from the germline V gene. CDR3 length: 12 amino acids. The CDR3 nucleotides read TGTGCCAGCAGCTGGGCCTTCAATGAGCAGTTCTTC. Its translation is CASSWAFNEQFF.